In this sample, the clone carrying this TCR beta chain turned up a few times. Assay: immunoSEQ multiplex PCR; the TCRdb copy retains only in-frame clones and omits some. The repertoire consists of around 360,000 clones, with over 75% occurring once and the leading ten covering about 2.1%. The CDR3 spans 14 residues. V was pared by 1 base and J by 8 bases, with 11 bases between. The germline V gene has CDR1 SEHNR and CDR2 FQNEAQ (reference sequence). The sample is drawn from a study of blood T cell repertoires in COVID-19. The sequenced sample was PBMCs or T cells enriched from blood (not recorded which). V is TRBV7-9 and J is TRBJ1-4; tentatively, D is TRBD1 (5 bases). The clonotype was recovered from a man in his forties in a cohort exposed to, infected with or recovered from COVID-19 (not recorded which). The CDR3 region is CASSLGANREKLFF. The CDR3 DNA sequence: TGTGCCAGCAGCTTAGGGGCGAACAGGGAAAAACTGTTTTTT.